These 5 T cell receptor beta chains came from one sample sequenced in a study of identical twins. TCRdb itself ran the 5' RACE reads through MiXCR, one entry per CDR3 protein. The sample contains under 300,000 distinct CDR3 sequences, over 13% of which appear only once. Sequences were obtained from memory (CD45RO+) T cells sorted from blood. The origin of the receptors is a woman between 18 and 30 years old in good health.

This clonotype was seen ten or more times. The genes are TRBV7-2 and TRBJ2-3; maybe TRBD2 (6 bases). V was trimmed by 2 bases and J by 0 bases, leaving 27 bases between them. The V gene's germline CDR1 is SGHTA and CDR2 FQGNSA. The CDR3 has 21 residues. The CDR3 loop is CASSLKAASGSGGFSTDTQYF. DNA of the CDR3: TGTGCCAGCAGCTTAAAGGCGGCATCCGGGAGTGGCGGGTTCAGCACAGATACGCAGTATTTT.

CDR3 in DNA: TGTGCCATCAGTGTTTCCGAGAACACTGAAGCTTTCTTT. It codes for CAISVSENTEAFF. The chain uses TRBV10-3 and TRBJ1-1; D gene uncertain. Germline loops: CDR1 ENHRY, CDR2 SYGVKD. The CDR3 has 13 amino acids. Deletions cut 4 bases from V and 1 base from J, with 7 bases between.

This clonotype turned up a few times. The genes are TRBV18 and TRBJ2-5; 7 nucleotides align to TRBD2. The CDR3 covers 15 residues. Trimming cost V 3 bases and J 0 bases; bases outside gene matches: 4. Germline CDR1 reads KGHSH; CDR2 reads LQKENI. As DNA, the CDR3 is TGTGCCAGCTCACCTCATAGCGGGTACCAAGAGACCCAGTACTTC. This gives the protein CASSPHSGYQETQYF.

The DNA for the CDR3 is TGTGCCAGCAACGGGATACGGGGGGCGGCCACTGAAGCTTTCTTT. Its translation is CASNGIRGAATEAFF. The genes are TRBV6-1 and TRBJ1-1; tentatively, D is TRBD1 (6 bases). CDR1 MNHNS and CDR2 SASEGT come from the germline V gene. The CDR3 consists of 15 residues. V lost 7 bases, J lost 4 bases, and 19 bases lay in between.

The V and J genes are TRBV20-1 and TRBJ1-5; D uncertain. With 1 base removed from V and 1 base from J, the gap between germline ends came to 11 bases. This CDR3 contains 15 residues. CDR1 DFQATT and CDR2 SNEGSKA come from the germline V gene (reference sequence). CDR3: CSARVGGESNQPQHF. The CDR3 DNA is TGCAGTGCTAGAGTGGGAGGTGAAAGCAATCAGCCCCAGCATTTT.